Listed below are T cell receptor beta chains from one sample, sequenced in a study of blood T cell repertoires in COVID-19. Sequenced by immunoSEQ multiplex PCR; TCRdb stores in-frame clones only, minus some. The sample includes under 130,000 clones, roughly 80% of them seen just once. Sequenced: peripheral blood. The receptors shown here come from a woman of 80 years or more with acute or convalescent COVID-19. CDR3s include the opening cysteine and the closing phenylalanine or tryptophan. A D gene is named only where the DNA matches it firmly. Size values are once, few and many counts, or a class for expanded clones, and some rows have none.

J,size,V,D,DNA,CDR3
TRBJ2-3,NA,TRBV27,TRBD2,TGTGCCAGCAGTTTAGCGGGAGCAACATCAGATACGCAGTATTTT,CASSLAGATSDTQYF
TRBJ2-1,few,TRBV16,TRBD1,TGTGCCAGCAGCCGATCGGGACAGGGGATAAATGAGCAGTTCTTC,CASSRSGQGINEQFF
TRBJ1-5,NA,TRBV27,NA,TGTGCCAGCAGTTCTCCATACGGCCTCTCAACGGGTCAGCCCCAGCATTTT,CASSSPYGLSTGQPQHF
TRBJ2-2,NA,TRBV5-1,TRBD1,TGCGCCAGCAGCGCCCCAGGGGTACAGGGGGCCGGGGAGCTGTTTTTT,CASSAPGVQGAGELFF
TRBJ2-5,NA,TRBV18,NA,TGTGCCAGCTCACCCTCCCTCCGAGAGACCCAGTACTTC,CASSPSLRETQYF
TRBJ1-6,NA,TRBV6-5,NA,TGTGCCAGCAGTCCCGACAGGTGGGGGGGGTCACCCCTCCACTTT,CASSPDRWGGSPLHF
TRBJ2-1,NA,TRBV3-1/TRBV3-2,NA,TGTGCCAGCAGCCCCGGGACAACCTACAATGAGCAGTTCTTC,CASSPGTTYNEQFF
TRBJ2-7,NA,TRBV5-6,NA,TGTGCCAGCAGTCCAACGGGGTCCCTGGCCTACGAGCAGTACTTC,CASSPTGSLAYEQYF
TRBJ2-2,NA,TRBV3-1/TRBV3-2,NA,TGTGCCAGCAGCCCTTCGAACACCGGGGAGCTGTTTTTT,CASSPSNTGELFF
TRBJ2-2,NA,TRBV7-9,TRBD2,TGTGCCAGCACCCGGCTAGCGGGAGGCCTTAACACCGGGGAGCTGTTTTTT,CASTRLAGGLNTGELFF
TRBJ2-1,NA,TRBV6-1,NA,TGTGCCAGCAGTACCGAGAGGGACTTTCTGAATGAGCAGTTCTTC,CASSTERDFLNEQFF
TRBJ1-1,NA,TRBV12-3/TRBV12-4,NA,TGTGCCAGCAGTTTGGGGGGTAGCACTGAAGCTTTCTTT,CASSLGGSTEAFF
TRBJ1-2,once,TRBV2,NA,TGTGCCAGCACGGAGGTGAACTATGGCTACACCTTC,CASTEVNYGYTF
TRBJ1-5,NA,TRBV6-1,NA,TGTGCCAGCAGTGAGCCCTCAGGCCTCCCCAATCAGCCCCAGCATTTT,CASSEPSGLPNQPQHF
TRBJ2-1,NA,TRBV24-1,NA,TGTGCCACCAGGCCATCGGACAACTCCTACAATGAGCAGTTCTTC,CATRPSDNSYNEQFF
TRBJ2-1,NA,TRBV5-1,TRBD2,TGCGCCAGCAGAAGAACTACTAGCGGGGCTAACAATGAGCAGTTCTTC,CASRRTTSGANNEQFF
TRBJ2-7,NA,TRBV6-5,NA,TGTGCCAGCAGTTGGCCGGGACTGGGGGGATACGAGCAGTACTTC,CASSWPGLGGYEQYF
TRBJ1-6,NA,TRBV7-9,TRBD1,TGTGCCAGCAGCTTTGGGACAGTTAATTCACCCCTCCACTTT,CASSFGTVNSPLHF
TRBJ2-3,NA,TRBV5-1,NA,TGCGCCAGCAGCTTCTCAGGGGCAGATACGCAGTATTTT,CASSFSGADTQYF
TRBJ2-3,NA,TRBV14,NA,TGTGCCAGCAGCCAAGATCAAATCACAGCCCCCACAGATACGCAGTATTTT,CASSQDQITAPTDTQYF
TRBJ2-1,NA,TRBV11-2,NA,TGTGCCAGCAGCTTATTTGGTACCGGAGCGGTTATAACCTACAATGAGCAGTTCTTC,CASSLFGTGAVITYNEQFF
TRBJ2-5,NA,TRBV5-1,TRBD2,TGCGCCAGCAGCGGGACTAGCGCGCAAGAGACCCAGTACTTC,CASSGTSAQETQYF
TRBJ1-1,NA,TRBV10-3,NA,TGTGCCATCAGTGAGAGCGGGGACACTGAAGCTTTCTTT,CAISESGDTEAFF
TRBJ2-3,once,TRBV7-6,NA,TGTGCCAGCAGCCCAGACGGGACTAGCACAGATACGCAGTATTTT,CASSPDGTSTDTQYF
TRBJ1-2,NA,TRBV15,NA,TGTGCCACCAGCAGAGATCGGCAGGACTATGGCTACACCTTC,CATSRDRQDYGYTF
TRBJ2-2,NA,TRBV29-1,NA,TGCAGCGTTGCGTTCTACACCGGGGAGCTGTTTTTT,CSVAFYTGELFF
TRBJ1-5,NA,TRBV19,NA,TGTGCCAGTAGTATTCGGAGTAAAAGCCAGCCCCAGCATTTT,CASSIRSKSQPQHF
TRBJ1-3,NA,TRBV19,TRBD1,TGTGCCAGTAGTATACGGCAGGGGGCTGGAAACACCATATATTTT,CASSIRQGAGNTIYF
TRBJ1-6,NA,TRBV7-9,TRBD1,TGTGCCAGCAGCTTAGATTCAGGGGGCGCATCACCCCTCCACTTT,CASSLDSGGASPLHF